These 27 T cell receptor beta chains came from one sample sequenced in a study of neurological immune-mediated disorders (dated by TCRdb to between 2018 and 2021). The library was built by means of 5' RACE. Instrument on record: Illumina HiSeq 2500. TCRdb ran its own pipeline on the public reads, namely fastp trimming at Q25 and MiXCR clone calling, and kept in-frame beta chains. Entries are consolidated by CDR3 protein sequence, retaining the most common genes and DNA. This sample gives roughly 21,000 distinct CDR3 sequences in total; 17% of them show up just once. Together, the top ten hold around 7% of the sample. The source material was CD8+ T cells from blood. The receptor set was obtained from a woman between 18 and 30 years old with multiple sclerosis.

V is TRBV11-2 and J is TRBJ2-1, with 8 bases identical to TRBD2. Germline V CDR1 and CDR2: SGHAT, FQNNGV. The CDR3 runs 16 residues. V lost 0 bases to trimming and J lost 10 bases; unmatched junction nucleotides: 11. DNA for the CDR3: TGTGCCAGCAGCTTAGATCGAACTAGCGGTTTTAGAGAGCAGTTCTTC. Translation gives CASSLDRTSGFREQFF.

This clonotype was detected many times. The V gene is TRBV4-1, the J gene TRBJ1-5; a possible D gene is TRBD1 (5 bases). The CDR3 sequence is 16 residues long. The V gene's germline CDR1 is MGHRA and CDR2 YSYEKL. The V end was cut by 1 base, the J end by 2 bases, with 12 bases between. CDR3 in amino acids: CASSQGATEGNQPQHF. Here the CDR3 DNA reads TGCGCCAGCAGCCAAGGGGCGACAGAGGGCAATCAGCCCCAGCATTTT.

This clonotype was seen many times. The V and J genes are TRBV12-3 or TRBV12-4 and TRBJ2-7; tentatively, D is TRBD2 (6 bases). Between the trimmed V and J ends, which lost 3 bases and 6 bases, there was a span of 24 bases. This CDR3 region has 17 residues. CDR3 sequence (DNA): TGTGCCAGCAGTTTTATTCCTGGGAACCCGACTAGAGGCGAGCAGTACTTC. Protein sequence: CASSFIPGNPTRGEQYF.

This clonotype came up many times. The rearrangement uses TRBV20-1 and TRBJ1-2; D is possibly TRBD1 (5 bases). Trimming took 0 bases from V and 7 from J, leaving 21 bases between them. The CDR3 has 16 amino acids. Germline V gives CDR1 DFQATT, CDR2 SNEGSKA (reference sequence). CDR3 sequence (DNA): TGCAGTGCTAGAGACCTAGGACACCCCCTCAGGAGTGGCTACACCTTC. Protein product: CSARDLGHPLRSGYTF.

In this sample, this clonotype turned up many times. The chain combines TRBV20-1 with TRBJ2-1; 12 bases are shared with TRBD2. Unmatched junction bases numbered 9, after V lost 1 base and J lost 8 bases. This CDR3 has 16 amino acids. Germline V gives CDR1 DFQATT, CDR2 SNEGSKA (reference sequence). CDR3 DNA: TGCAGTGCTAGAGCCTTCCTAGCGGGAGGGACTTATGAGCAGTTCTTC. Translating it yields CSARAFLAGGTYEQFF.

This clonotype was counted ten times or more. The CDR3 nucleotides are TGTGCCACCAGACCTGCCGGGACAGGGGGTACAGATACGCAGTATTTT. Its translation: CATRPAGTGGTDTQYF. V is TRBV24-1 and J is TRBJ2-3; TRBD1 matches at 11 bases. V trimming: 7 bases; J trimming: 3 bases; junction bases outside the gene matches: 8. From germline, CDR1 is KGHDR and CDR2 SFDVKD. This CDR3 has 16 amino acids.

In this sample, this clonotype turned up many times. The chain recombines TRBV6-6 with TRBJ2-3, with D possibly matching TRBD2 (5 bases). In germline, CDR1 is MNHNY, CDR2 SVGAGI (reference sequence). V was clipped by 6 bases and J by 3 bases, with 19 bases between them. This CDR3 comprises 16 residues. This CDR3 reads CASRRSAEVRTDTQYF. The CDR3 bases are TGTGCCAGCAGGCGCTCAGCGGAGGTTAGGACAGATACGCAGTATTTT.

V and J are TRBV15 and TRBJ2-4, with 9 bases aligning to TRBD2. The CDR3 consists of 22 residues. Germline trimming cut 0 bases from V and 0 bases from J; bases unmatched to any gene: 18. Germline CDR1 and CDR2: LNHNV and YYDKDF (reference sequence). CDR3 amino acids: CATSRDNDYNNLAGLAKNIQYF. DNA of the CDR3: TGTGCCACCAGCAGAGACAATGATTACAATAACCTAGCGGGGTTAGCCAAAAACATTCAGTACTTC.

The sample holds many counts of this clonotype. The V gene is TRBV20-1, the J gene TRBJ2-1, with 8 bases that match TRBD2. J was trimmed by 2 bases and V by 6 bases; bases with no gene match: 6. CDR3 length equals 14 residues. Germline V gene sequence: CDR1 DFQATT, CDR2 SNEGSKA (reference sequence). CDR3 region: CSAIAGSTYNEQFF. CDR3 nucleotides: TGCAGTGCAATAGCGGGGAGTACCTACAATGAGCAGTTCTTC.

This clonotype was observed at least ten times. The chain carries TRBV12-3 or TRBV12-4 and TRBJ2-5; TRBD2 matches at 8 bases. V shed 8 bases, J shed 0 bases, and the junction held 8 bases outside the gene matches. This CDR3 has 15 residues. CDR3 sequence: CASLEGGGNQETQYF. The CDR3, as DNA: TGTGCCAGCCTCGAGGGCGGGGGGAACCAAGAGACCCAGTACTTC.

There are many counts of this clonotype. V and J are TRBV20-1 and TRBJ1-2; TRBD1 aligns across 9 bases. Germline CDR1 is DFQATT and CDR2 is SNEGSKA (reference sequence). This CDR3 comprises 13 residues. The V segment lost 3 bases and the J segment 4 bases; nucleotides outside the gene matches: 3. CDR3 bases: TGCAGTGCTAGTGGACAGGGGATCTATGGCTACACCTTC. Translation gives CSASGQGIYGYTF.

This clonotype was observed at least ten times. The chain couples TRBV4-2 to TRBJ1-1; maybe TRBD1 (5 bases). The CDR3 runs 14 residues. V was cut by 3 bases and J by 0 bases, with 8 bases left in between. Germline lookup yields CDR1 LGHNA and CDR2 YNFKEQ. CDR3 sequence: CASSHGQMNTEAFF. In DNA form, the CDR3 reads TGTGCCAGCAGCCATGGACAAATGAACACTGAAGCTTTCTTT.

This clonotype was seen many times. The J gene is TRBJ2-2, the V gene TRBV5-5; possibly TRBD2 for D (6 bases). Germline V CDR1 and CDR2: SGHKS, YYEKEE (reference sequence). Between the trimmed V and J ends, which lost 5 bases and 1 base, there was a span of 15 bases. The CDR3 has 16 residues. This chain's CDR3 is CASSPPRGLNTGELFF. DNA for the CDR3: TGTGCCAGCAGTCCGCCTAGGGGACTGAACACCGGGGAGCTGTTTTTT. The full variable domain, rest sourced from reference TRBV5-5 and TRBJ2-2, is DAGVTQSPTHLIKTRGQQVTLRCSPISGHKSVSWYQQVLGQGPQFIFQYYEKEERGRGNFPDRFSARQFPNYSSELNVNALLLGDSALYLCASSPPRGLNTGELFFGEGSRLTVL.

In its sample, this clonotype was seen many times. This rearrangement joins TRBV19 to TRBJ1-2; D might be TRBD1 (6 bases). Per germline, CDR1 LNHDA and CDR2 SQIVND (reference sequence). The germline V and J ends were trimmed by 9 bases and 2 bases, with 13 bases remaining between them. This CDR3 has 13 residues. CDR3 loop: CASRGGKNYGYTF. The CDR3 DNA reads TGTGCCAGCCGAGGGGGGAAGAACTATGGCTACACCTTC.

In its sample, this clonotype ranks as medium-sized. This sequence joins TRBV4-3 and TRBJ2-5, with 9 bases aligning to TRBD2. This CDR3 region has 15 residues. Trimming cost V 0 bases and J 1 base; bases outside gene matches: 0. CDR1 is LGHNA, CDR2 YSLEER, per germline. The CDR3 DNA is TGCGCCAGCAGCCAAGAGCGGGGGGGCCAAGAGACCCAGTACTTC. Translation gives CASSQERGGQETQYF.

This clonotype came up many times. The rearrangement uses TRBV7-9 and TRBJ1-1; maybe TRBD1 (6 bases). The CDR3 has 15 amino acids. CDR1 and CDR2 from the germline V gene are SEHNR and FQNEAQ (reference sequence). Trimming took off 6 bases at V and 1 base at J, with 15 bases between the two ends. CDR3 protein: CASSNEGGGNTEAFF. DNA for the CDR3: TGTGCCAGCAGTAATGAAGGGGGGGGGAACACTGAAGCTTTCTTT.

V is TRBV29-1 and J is TRBJ2-7, with 8 bases fitting TRBD1. With V trimmed by 7 bases and J by 3 bases, 8 bases remained unmatched. This CDR3 is 13 amino acids long. CDR1 is SQVTM, CDR2 ANQGSEA, per germline. In DNA form, the CDR3 reads TGCAGCGCCAGGGGGCAAACCAACTACGAGCAGTACTTC. Translated: CSARGQTNYEQYF.

This clonotype was seen repeatedly, ten times or more. V usage is TRBV12-3 or TRBV12-4 and J usage is TRBJ2-2; no clear D. Trimming removed 6 bases from V and 5 bases from J, with 19 bases in between. The CDR3 covers 16 residues. The CDR3 region has the DNA TGTGCCAGCAGACCGACCCCCGTAACTGAAACCGGGGAGCTGTTTTTT. Its translation: CASRPTPVTETGELFF.

This clonotype was seen many times. The genes are TRBV4-1 and TRBJ1-2; tentatively, D is TRBD1 (5 bases). The CDR3 covers 14 residues. V shed 1 base and J shed 3 bases, with 9 bases lying between them. The germline CDR1 and CDR2 sequences are MGHRA and YSYEKL. CDR3 sequence (DNA): TGCGCCAGCAGCCAAGTATGGGGGGACTATGGCTACACCTTC. Protein product: CASSQVWGDYGYTF.

This clonotype was seen repeatedly, ten times or more. The J gene is TRBJ1-2, the V gene TRBV12-3 or TRBV12-4; D is possibly TRBD1 (5 bases). Between the trimmed V and J ends, which lost 4 bases and 8 bases, there was a span of 8 bases. This CDR3 is 11 amino acids long. The CDR3 here is CASSSGTGYTF. The CDR3 DNA follows: TGTGCCAGCAGTTCAGGGACCGGCTACACCTTC.

This clonotype has ten or more counts. The chain employs TRBV7-9 and TRBJ1-2; possible D gene TRBD1, 6 bases. V lost 5 bases to trimming and J lost 3 bases, with 13 bases between them. The CDR3 sequence is 14 residues long. Germline V CDR1 and CDR2: SEHNR, FQNEAQ (reference sequence). CDR3 sequence: CASSTGQQYYGYTF. Here the CDR3 DNA reads TGTGCCAGCAGCACTGGACAGCAATACTATGGCTACACCTTC.

This clonotype was counted ten times or more. This chain joins TRBV13 and TRBJ2-7, with 9 nucleotides matching TRBD1. Germline loops: CDR1 PRHDT, CDR2 FYEKMQ (reference sequence). CDR3 size: 15 residues. V lost 6 bases to trimming and J lost 0 bases; unmatched junction nucleotides: 6. The CDR3 nucleotides read TGTGCCAGCAGACAACAGGGGGCCAGCTCCTACGAGCAGTACTTC. It translates to CASRQQGASSYEQYF.

This clonotype was seen ten or more times. The DNA of the CDR3 is TGTGCCAGCAGCTTAGACAGACCTACAGATACGCAGTATTTT. It yields the protein CASSLDRPTDTQYF. The chain joins TRBV7-2 to TRBJ2-3, with D unclear. Germline V lookup: CDR1 SGHTA, CDR2 FQGNSA. The CDR3 contains 14 residues. Trimming pared 1 base from V and 3 bases from J, leaving 8 bases between.

This clonotype was picked up a small number of times. This chain links TRBV28 with TRBJ1-2; no firm D call. CDR1 and CDR2 from the germline V gene are MDHEN and SYDVKM. The length of the CDR3 is 15 residues. Between the trimmed V and J ends, which lost 4 bases and 6 bases, there was a span of 18 bases. The CDR3 sequence is CASSSEVAGSDGYTF. The CDR3 DNA is TGTGCCAGCAGTTCCGAGGTTGCGGGGTCTGATGGCTACACCTTC.

At least ten counts were recorded for this clonotype. The gene calls are TRBV7-9 and TRBJ2-1; unclear D gene. The V end lost 5 bases, the J end lost 2 bases, and 10 bases lay between the germline ends. Per germline, CDR1 SEHNR and CDR2 FQNEAQ (reference sequence). The CDR3 covers 14 residues. For the CDR3, the DNA is TGTGCCAGCAGCCCCCCGCGGACCTACAATGAGCAGTTCTTC. Amino acid sequence: CASSPPRTYNEQFF.

This clonotype is medium-sized by share. This chain connects TRBV5-1 to TRBJ2-7; D gene unclear. The V gene lost 3 bases and the J gene lost 6 bases, with 10 bases spanning the gap. Germline lookup yields CDR1 SGHRS and CDR2 YFSETQ. This CDR3 spans 12 amino acids. CDR3 residues: CASSSNLGEQYF. As DNA, the CDR3 is TGCGCCAGCAGCTCCAACCTGGGCGAGCAGTACTTC.

This clonotype was recorded many times. V usage is TRBV5-1 and J usage is TRBJ1-1; D perhaps matches TRBD1 (5 bases). Trimming stripped 0 bases from V and 5 bases from J, with 14 bases between. Germline CDR1 and CDR2: SGHRS and YFSETQ. The CDR3 length is 15 residues. CDR3: CASSLAGGSGTEAFF. CDR3 nucleotides: TGCGCCAGCAGCTTGGCGGGGGGATCGGGTACTGAAGCTTTCTTT.